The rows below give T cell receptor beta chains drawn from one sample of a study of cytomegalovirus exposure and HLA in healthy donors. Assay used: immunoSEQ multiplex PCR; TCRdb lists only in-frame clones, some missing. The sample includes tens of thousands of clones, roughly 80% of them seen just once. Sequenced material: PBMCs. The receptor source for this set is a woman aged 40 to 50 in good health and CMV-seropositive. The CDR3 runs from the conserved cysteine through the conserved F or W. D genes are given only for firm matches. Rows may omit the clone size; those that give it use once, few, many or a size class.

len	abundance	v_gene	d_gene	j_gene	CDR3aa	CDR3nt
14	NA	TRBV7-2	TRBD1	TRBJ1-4	CASSLSRGNEKLFF	TGTGCCAGCAGCTTAAGCAGGGGGAATGAAAAACTGTTTTTT
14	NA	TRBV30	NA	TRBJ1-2	CAWSVRSQGERYTF	TGTGCCTGGAGTGTACGGTCCCAGGGTGAACGCTACACCTTC
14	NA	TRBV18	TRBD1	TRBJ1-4	CASSSGTGNEKLFF	TGTGCCAGCTCATCCGGGACAGGGAATGAAAAACTGTTTTTT
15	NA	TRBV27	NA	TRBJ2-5	CASSLRGNLQETQYF	TGTGCCAGCAGTTTACGGGGAAACCTCCAAGAGACCCAGTACTTC
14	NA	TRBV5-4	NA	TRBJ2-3	CASSLWGPPDTQYF	TGTGCCAGCAGCTTGTGGGGGCCCCCAGATACGCAGTATTTT
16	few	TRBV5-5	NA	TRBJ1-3	CASSPPGGRAGNTIYF	TGTGCCAGCAGCCCCCCGGGGGGGAGAGCTGGAAACACCATATATTTT
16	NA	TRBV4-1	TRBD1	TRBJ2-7	CASSFRTGQTLGEQYF	TGCGCCAGCAGCTTCCGTACGGGACAGACTCTGGGGGAGCAGTACTTC
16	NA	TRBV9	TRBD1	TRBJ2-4	CASSPVPVRGLNIQYF	TGTGCCAGCAGCCCGGTACCTGTCAGGGGGCTAAACATTCAGTACTTC
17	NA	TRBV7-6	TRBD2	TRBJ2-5	CASSFSSSGSIGETQYF	TGTGCCAGCAGCTTCAGCTCTAGCGGGAGCATTGGAGAGACCCAGTACTTC
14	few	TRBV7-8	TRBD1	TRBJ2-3	CAIGQRGPTDTQYF	TGTGCCATAGGGCAAAGGGGGCCCACAGATACGCAGTATTTT
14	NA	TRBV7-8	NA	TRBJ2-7	CASRALRGKYEQYF	TGTGCCAGCAGGGCCCTGAGAGGGAAATACGAGCAGTACTTC
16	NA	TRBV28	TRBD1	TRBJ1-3	CASSLYGTGRGNTIYF	TGTGCCAGCAGTTTATACGGGACAGGGAGAGGAAACACCATATATTTT
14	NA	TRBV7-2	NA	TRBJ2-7	CASSPQDISYEQYF	TGTGCCAGCAGCCCCCAGGACATTTCCTACGAGCAGTACTTC
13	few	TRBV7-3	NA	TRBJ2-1	CASSLPGDNEQFF	TGTGCCAGCAGCTTACCGGGTGACAATGAGCAGTTCTTC
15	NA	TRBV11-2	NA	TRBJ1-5	CASSSTTGANQPQHF	TGTGCCAGCAGCAGCACGACAGGTGCCAATCAGCCCCAGCATTTT
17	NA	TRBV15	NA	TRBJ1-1	CATSVPQSGFKNTEAFF	TGTGCCACCAGCGTCCCCCAAAGCGGGTTTAAGAACACTGAAGCTTTCTTT
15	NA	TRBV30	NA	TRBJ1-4	CAWRPSRDNNEKLFF	TGTGCCTGGAGGCCTAGCCGGGACAATAATGAAAAACTGTTTTTT